Presented here are 26 T cell receptor delta chains from one specimen sequenced in a study of γδ T cells in repeated Plasmodium falciparum infection. Flow sorting of PBMC yielded separate Vgamma9/Vdelta2+ and Vdelta2-negative gammadelta T cell populations for bulk repertoire analysis. TCRdb fed the multiplex PCR reads into CATT to redo clone calling. The sample contains approximately 53,000 delta-chain clones, around 1.7% of which appear only once. The material sequenced was gamma-delta T cells from blood. The receptors stem from a pool of human donors (malaria-infected and uninfected, not separated).

This clone has a count of ten or more. The chain is built from TRDV1 and TRDJ1; 12 nucleotides align to TRDD3. CDR1 and CDR2 from the germline V gene are TSWWSYY and QGS. The CDR3 is 24 residues long. Trimming cost V 2 bases and J 4 bases; bases outside gene matches: 29. The CDR3 loop is CALGEGGSDSDWGILTPCLDKLIF. In DNA form, the CDR3 reads TGTGCTCTTGGGGAAGGCGGGTCAGATTCCGACTGGGGGATACTCACACCGTGTCTCGATAAACTCATCTTT.

This clone was picked up many times. This likely reflects a read error, since a far larger clone is one base away. This CDR3 is also generated by other DNA sequences in the sample. This chain connects TRDV1 to TRDJ1, with D perhaps matching TRDD3 (5 bases). Looked up from germline, CDR1 is TSWWSYY and CDR2 is QGS. The CDR3 is 16 residues long. The CDR3 coding sequence is TGTGCCCTTGGGGAACTAAGCACCGGGACGGCCGATAAACTCATCTTT. It translates to CALGELSTGTADKLIF.

Only a few counts were recorded for this clone. The protein given by TCRdb reflects a much larger clone and differs at residue 20 from this DNA's translation, likely from a read error; the protein shown is the DNA's translation. The V gene is TRDV1, the J gene TRDJ1, with D maybe TRDD3 (10 bases). The J gene, left out of TCRdb, was set here by checking the DNA against germline. This CDR3 comprises 25 residues. Between the trimmed V and J ends, which lost 9 bases and 3 bases, there was a span of 50 bases. Germline CDR1 reads TSWWSYY; CDR2 reads QGS. The CDR3 coding sequence is TGTGCTCTCTTACCCAAACCGACCTTCCTACCTCTTTTAATTGTACTGGGGGATTACGCCGATAAACTCATCTTT. Its protein product is CALLPKPTFLPLLIVLGDYADKLIF.

With regard to this clone: This DNA translates differently at residue 11 from the TCRdb protein, which is that of a much larger clone; a read error is likely, and the protein shown is the DNA's own translation. The V gene is TRDV2, the J gene TRDJ1, with D perhaps TRDD3 (7 bases). The J gene, not given by TCRdb, was assigned here from a germline match of the nucleotide sequence. Trimming took off 3 bases at V and 8 bases at J, with 39 bases between the two ends. Germline loops: CDR1 GEAIGNYY, CDR2 EKD. The CDR3 has 21 residues. CDR3 protein: CACDPMIPHRRIRRSYSKLIF. DNA of the CDR3: TGTGCCTGTGACCCTATGATTCCCCACCGGAGGATACGAAGATCCTACTCGAAACTCATCTTT.

As to this clone: The protein TCRdb lists belongs to a much larger clone and differs from this DNA's translation at residue 15, which points to a read error; the protein shown is made from the DNA. This chain connects TRDV1 to TRDJ1; D is undetermined. CDR3 length equals 19 residues. V lost 2 bases to trimming and J lost 6 bases, with 28 bases between them. Per germline, CDR1 TSWWSYY and CDR2 QGS. The DNA for the CDR3 is TGTGCTCTTGGGGAAGGGGTCCCACGCGGTGTTGTATGTACCAATAAACTCATCTTT. It translates to CALGEGVPRGVVCTNKLIF.

This clone was detected ten times or more. This chain connects TRDV1 to TRDJ1, with 12 nucleotides matching TRDD3. The J gene, left out of TCRdb, was set here by checking the DNA against germline. With V trimmed by 1 base and J by 4 bases, 16 bases remained unmatched. Germline lookup yields CDR1 TSWWSYY and CDR2 QGS. The CDR3 extends over 20 amino acids. The CDR3 protein is CALGEPVCLGDTRRSDKLIF. The CDR3 DNA is TGTGCTCTTGGGGAACCAGTTTGCCTGGGGGATACGCGAAGGAGCGATAAACTCATCTTT.

This clone has ten or more counts. The TCRdb protein, from a much larger clone, departs from this DNA's translation at residue 3, likely by read error; the protein shown derives from the DNA. This chain joins TRDV2 and TRDJ1; 12 bases line up with TRDD3. This CDR3 is built from 15 residues. CDR1 is GEAIGNYY and CDR2 is EKD in the germline V gene. The DNA of the CDR3 is TGTGCCCGTGACACCCTGGGGGATACGCAGGGTAAACTCATCTTT. This translates into CARDTLGDTQGKLIF.

This clone showed up just a few times. For this DNA, TCRdb reports the protein of a much larger clone, which diverges at residue 4, most likely from a read error; the protein presented here is translated directly from the DNA. The chain combines TRDV1 with TRDJ1; the D is unclear. TCRdb does not report a J gene; here it was assigned by matching the DNA to germline references. The germline gives CDR1 TSWWSYY, CDR2 QGS. This CDR3 region has 21 residues. The CDR3 sequence is CALREPPLHVRGTLYTDKLIF. CDR3 in DNA: TGTGCTCTTAGGGAACCCCCTTTACACGTACGGGGTACATTATACACCGATAAACTCATCTTT.

Comment on this clone: The TCRdb protein comes from a much larger clone and disagrees with this DNA's translation at residue 7, likely due to a read error; the protein given here is derived from the DNA. The chain combines TRDV3 with TRDJ1; possible D gene TRDD3, 5 bases. This CDR3 has 14 amino acids. Germline CDR1 is TVYSNPD and CDR2 is GDNSRS (reference sequence). Trimming cost V 1 base and J 4 bases, with 16 bases left between them. CDR3 sequence: CAFTAKRGYDKLIF. DNA for the CDR3: TGTGCCTTTACGGCCAAACGGGGGTACGATAAACTCATCTTT.

This clone has a count of ten or more. The rearrangement joins TRDV1 to TRDJ1; tentatively, D is TRDD2 (5 bases). The CDR3 has 17 residues. Per germline, CDR1 TSWWSYY and CDR2 QGS. V lost 7 bases, J lost 5 bases, and 26 bases lay in between. The DNA for the CDR3 is TGTGCTCTTGCCCGGATCGGCCTAACCTTCTGTAGGGATAAACTCATCTTT. Protein sequence: CALARIGLTFCRDKLIF.

This clone was detected many times. A read error is possible here, since a much larger clone lies one base away. At the DNA level, this CDR3 is encoded by other sequences in the same sample as well. J is TRDJ2 and V is TRDV2; 11 nucleotides agree with TRDD3. Germline assignment: CDR1 GEAIGNYY and CDR2 EKD. The CDR3 runs 17 residues. The CDR3 DNA reads TGCGCCTGTGACGTCGACTGGGGGATAAGGTTGACAGCACAACTCTTCTTT. The encoded protein is CACDVDWGIRLTAQLFF.

This clone was seen many times. The protein TCRdb gives is from a much larger clone and does not agree with this DNA's translation at residue 15, likely a read error; the protein shown here comes from the DNA. The chain uses TRDV1 and TRDJ1, with TRDD3 as a possible D gene (6 bases). The CDR3 extends over 16 amino acids. Germline CDR1 and CDR2: TSWWSYY and QGS. The CDR3 reads CALGESGGGPTDKLTF. CDR3 nucleotides: TGTGCTCTTGGGGAAAGTGGGGGGGGACCCACCGATAAACTCACCTTT.

This clone was observed a handful of times. A much larger clone differs from this one at a single base, so this may be a read error. This chain links TRDV1 with TRDJ1; 8 bases match TRDD3. TCRdb carries no J gene annotation; the J gene was assigned here by matching the DNA with germline. Per germline, CDR1 TSWWSYY and CDR2 QGS. V lost 3 bases, J lost 3 bases, and 33 bases stayed unmatched. This CDR3 region has 24 residues. DNA for the CDR3: TGTGCTCTTGGGGAGACAGTGATCCTTCGCTACACACGACGTGGGGGATTTTTCGCCGATAAACTCATCTTT. Protein sequence: CALGETVILRYTRRGGFFADKLIF.

In the case of this clone: The protein TCRdb gives is from a much larger clone and does not agree with this DNA's translation at residue 12, likely a read error; the protein shown here comes from the DNA. The chain recombines TRDV1 with TRDJ1; possibly TRDD2 for D (5 bases). TCRdb is silent on the J gene; assignment here came from matching the DNA to germline. V dropped 2 bases and J dropped 4 bases, with 23 bases sitting between them. The CDR3 is 18 residues long. Germline V lookup: CDR1 TSWWSYY, CDR2 QGS. The CDR3 region has the DNA TGTGCTCTTGGGGAAACCCACTTCCCATCGTGGGAGCGCGATAAACTCATCTTT. Translating it yields CALGETHFPSWERDKLIF.

This clone has ten or more counts. Since a far larger clone is one base different, this is likely a read error. Other DNA sequences within the sample encode an identical CDR3. J is TRDJ1 and V is TRDV1, with 7 bases that match TRDD3. The CDR3 contains 19 residues. Germline loops: CDR1 TSWWSYY, CDR2 QGS. The CDR3 protein is CALGGRLKKSLRYTDKLIF. CDR3 nucleotides: TGTGCCCTTGGGGGAAGACTTAAAAAGTCCCTCCGGTACACCGATAAACTCATCTTT.

Points on this clone: It is likely a read error: a sequence one base away is far more abundant. In the same sample, other DNA sequences code for this CDR3. The genes are TRDV3 and TRDJ1; D may be TRDD3 (6 bases). In germline, CDR1 is TVYSNPD, CDR2 GDNSRS (reference sequence). The CDR3 totals 17 residues. DNA of the CDR3: TGTGCCCTCAGGGGTCTCGTACTGGGACCCCAAACCGACAAACTCATCTTT. This translates into CALRGLVLGPQTDKLIF.

This clone was seen many times. The J gene is TRDJ1, the V gene TRDV1, with a weak D call TRDD3 (5 bases). V gave up 0 bases and J gave up 0 bases, with 35 bases separating them. Germline V gives CDR1 TSWWSYY, CDR2 QGS. The CDR3 loop spans 24 amino acids. CDR3 sequence reads: CALGELGFIQSPHTRMVYTDKLIF. The CDR3 DNA sequence: TGTGCTCTTGGGGAACTAGGATTTATCCAATCGCCCCATACGCGTATGGTGTACACCGATAAACTCATCTTT.

This clone has a handful of counts. TCRdb records a much larger clone's protein for this DNA, with a difference at residue 8 that likely arises from a read error; the protein given is the translation of the DNA. The chain recombines TRDV1 with TRDJ1; tentative D call: TRDD3 (6 bases). CDR3 length: 18 residues. The V gene's germline CDR1 is TSWWSYY and CDR2 QGS. CDR3 sequence reads: CALVEWGLDPVYTDKLIF. In DNA, the CDR3 is TGTGCTCTTGTGGAATGGGGATTGGATCCCGTGTACACCGATAAACTCATCTTT.

In this sample, this clone turned up many times. A much larger clone is a single base away; this may be a read error. The V call is TRDV2, the J call TRDJ3; D is possibly TRDD3 (6 bases). CDR1 is GEAIGNYY and CDR2 is EKD in the germline V gene. V was pared by 3 bases and J by 0 bases, with 65 bases between. This CDR3 spans 35 amino acids. The CDR3: CACDPPRLCHGKEYTLARILGIQSISSWDTRQMFF. The CDR3 nucleotides read TGTGCCTGTGACCCCCCGCGGTTGTGCCACGGCAAAGAATACACCTTGGCCAGGATTCTGGGGATTCAATCCATTAGCTCCTGGGACACCCGACAGATGTTTTTC.

This clone was detected ten times or more. TCRdb's protein for this DNA is that of a much larger clone and differs from the translation at residue 15, likely a read error; the protein shown is the DNA translation. The chain joins TRDV1 to TRDJ1, with 12 nucleotides matching TRDD3. There are 21 residues in the CDR3. V dropped 3 bases and J dropped 1; count of bases not matched to a gene: 18. Germline CDR1 and CDR2: TSWWSYY and QGS. CDR3 DNA sequence: TGTGCTCTTGGGGACCCCCCTAGGGGGCTGGGGGATACGATGTGCACCGATAAACTCATCTTT. Its protein product is CALGDPPRGLGDTMCTDKLIF.

This clone occurred a few times. TCRdb's listed protein matches a much larger clone and diverges from this DNA's translation at residue 14, likely through a read error; the protein shown comes from the DNA. The rearrangement links TRDV1 to TRDJ1; 8 bases are a match to TRDD3. The J gene comes from matching the DNA to germline here; TCRdb lacks it. This CDR3 spans 24 amino acids. In germline, CDR1 is TSWWSYY, CDR2 QGS. Germline trimming cut 4 bases from V and 4 bases from J; bases unmatched to any gene: 35. CDR3 loop: CALGVNHRGPQLGGGILNHDKLIF. CDR3 DNA: TGTGCTCTTGGGGTAAACCATAGGGGGCCTCAACTGGGCGGGGGGATATTAAATCACGATAAACTCATCTTT.

This clone showed up just a few times. TCRdb's entry gives the protein of a much larger clone, which mismatches this DNA's translation at residue 8, likely from a read error; the protein reported here is translated from the DNA. The chain joins TRDV1 to TRDJ3, with 11 bases lining up with TRDD3. Since TCRdb gives no J gene, matching the DNA to germline was used here to assign it. The CDR3 runs to 21 residues. The J segment lost 4 bases and the V segment lost 0 bases, leaving 11 bases of the junction unmatched. The germline V gene has CDR1 TSWWSYY and CDR2 QGS. The DNA for the CDR3 is TGTGCTCTTGGGGAACTACCTGCAGGGTGGGGGATACGATGGGACACCCGACAGATGTTTTTC. This translates into CALGELPAGWGIRWDTRQMFF.

This clone was seen more than once but under ten times. The protein that TCRdb holds for this DNA derives from a much larger clone and differs from the translated DNA at residue 12, which likely indicates a read error; the protein shown here is translated from the DNA. The CDR3 sequence is CALGELRRYWGVRYPNTDKLIF. The CDR3 nucleotides read TGTGCTCTTGGGGAACTACGGCGATACTGGGGGGTACGCTATCCTAACACCGATAAACTCATCTTT. The rearrangement links TRDV1 to TRDJ1, with 8 bases identical to TRDD3. TCRdb offers no J gene call, so here the DNA was matched to germline to obtain one. Germline V gene lookup returns CDR1 TSWWSYY and CDR2 QGS. This CDR3 spans 22 amino acids. Unmatched junction bases numbered 21, after V lost 0 bases and J lost 0 bases.

This clone was observed at least ten times. A far larger clone is one base from this, pointing to a likely read error. Additional DNA sequences in this sample encode the identical CDR3. V and J are TRDV1 and TRDJ1; D is unresolved. Germline V CDR1 and CDR2: TSWWSYY, QGS. Trimming shortened V by 6 bases and J by 0 bases, and 26 bases separated the two germline ends. The CDR3 has 19 amino acids. Written as DNA, the CDR3 is TGTGCTCTTGGTCGTCCCCTTGTCGGGACCAAGCCTTACACCGATAAACTCATCTTT. Protein: CALGRPLVGTKPYTDKLIF.

This clone was counted many times. For this DNA, TCRdb reports the protein of a much larger clone, which diverges at residue 18, most likely from a read error; the protein presented here is translated directly from the DNA. V usage is TRDV1 and J usage is TRDJ1; TRDD3 matches 13 bases. CDR1 is TSWWSYY, CDR2 QGS, per germline. The CDR3 spans 19 residues. The CDR3 DNA sequence: TGTGCTCTTGGACGGGATCGTCCACGTACTGGGGGATACGCCGATAAACTCACCTTT. It yields the protein CALGRDRPRTGGYADKLTF.

This clone was counted only a few times. With only one base between it and a far larger clone, this is likely a read error. Other DNA sequences in the sample encode the same CDR3. The chain carries TRDV1 and TRDJ1; 10 bases fit TRDD3. This CDR3 has 24 amino acids. Looked up from germline, CDR1 is TSWWSYY and CDR2 is QGS. V shed 2 bases, J shed 1 base, and the junction held 28 bases outside the gene matches. CDR3 in amino acids: CALGELASDTGGCRIRRGTDKLIF. Here the CDR3 DNA reads TGTGCTCTTGGGGAATTAGCCTCCGATACTGGGGGATGCCGAATTAGGAGAGGCACCGATAAACTCATCTTT.